The rows below give T cell receptor beta chains drawn from one sample of a study of cytomegalovirus exposure and HLA in healthy donors. TCRdb's copy holds only in-frame clones and misses some; the assay was immunoSEQ multiplex PCR. The sample holds around 200,000 clones, 84% seen once. Sequenced sample: PBMCs. These receptors originate from a girl aged 2 to 10 in good health and CMV-seropositive. The CDR3 runs from the conserved cysteine through the conserved F or W. The order of the fields is CDR3 protein, CDR3 DNA, CDR3 length, D gene, J gene, clone size, V gene. A D gene is named only where the DNA matches it firmly. The size field is filled for only some rows; it gives once, few, many or a size class.

CASGLRTGTEAFF	TGTGCTAGTGGTTTAAGGACAGGCACTGAAGCTTTCTTT	13	TRBD1	TRBJ1-1	NA	TRBV12-5
CASSAGSYEQYF	TGTGCCAGCAGTGCGGGAAGCTACGAGCAGTACTTC	12	NA	TRBJ2-7	few	TRBV6-6
CASSENGGQGTEAFF	TGTGCCAGCAGTGAAAACGGAGGACAGGGAACTGAAGCTTTCTTT	15	TRBD1	TRBJ1-1	few	TRBV2
CASSLFTGEDGYTF	TGCGCCAGCAGCTTGTTTACGGGGGAGGATGGCTACACCTTC	14	NA	TRBJ1-2	NA	TRBV5-1
CASSYSARDTYEQYF	TGCGCCAGCAGCTACTCGGCCCGGGACACCTACGAGCAGTACTTC	15	NA	TRBJ2-7	NA	TRBV5-1
CASRPAGRTDTQYF	TGCGCCAGCAGACCTGCGGGGAGGACAGATACGCAGTATTTT	14	NA	TRBJ2-3	NA	TRBV4-1
CSAILEETQYF	TGCAGTGCCATACTGGAGGAGACCCAGTACTTC	11	NA	TRBJ2-5	NA	TRBV20-1
CATLRGPNYGYTF	TGTGCCACCCTCAGGGGACCTAACTATGGCTACACCTTC	13	NA	TRBJ1-2	once	TRBV10-3
CASSFFGTGGILAEQYF	TGTGCCAGCAGCTTCTTCGGGACCGGGGGGATTCTCGCCGAGCAGTACTTC	17	TRBD2	TRBJ2-7	NA	TRBV5-6
CAWSRQTYGYTF	TGTGCCTGGAGTCGACAGACCTATGGCTACACCTTC	12	NA	TRBJ1-2	NA	TRBV30
CASSPGQRDTQYF	TGTGCCAGCAGCCCGGGACAGAGAGATACGCAGTATTTT	13	TRBD1	TRBJ2-3	NA	TRBV7-2
CATATGGLYEQYF	TGTGCCACCGCGACAGGGGGCCTCTACGAGCAGTACTTC	13	TRBD1	TRBJ2-7	few	TRBV6-5
CASSLNRASEQYF	TGTGCCAGTAGTCTAAACAGGGCTTCCGAGCAGTACTTC	13	NA	TRBJ2-7	NA	TRBV19
CASSPPLAGGSRGTDTQYF	TGTGCCAGCAGTCCCCCTTTGGCGGGAGGGAGCAGGGGGACAGATACGCAGTATTTT	19	TRBD2	TRBJ2-3	NA	TRBV9
CASSYSGQGMYEQFF	TGTGCTAGCAGTTACTCGGGACAGGGCATGTATGAGCAGTTCTTC	15	TRBD1	TRBJ2-1	NA	TRBV6-6
CASSEIGNQPQHF	TGTGCCAGCAGTGAGATAGGCAATCAGCCCCAGCATTTT	13	NA	TRBJ1-5	NA	TRBV6-1
CASSGTSGGYEQYF	TGTGCCAGCAGCGGGACTAGCGGAGGATACGAGCAGTACTTC	14	TRBD2	TRBJ2-7	few	TRBV5-6
CASSIQGIRSPLHF	TGTGCCAGCAGTATACAGGGTATTCGATCACCCCTCCACTTT	14	NA	TRBJ1-6	NA	TRBV28